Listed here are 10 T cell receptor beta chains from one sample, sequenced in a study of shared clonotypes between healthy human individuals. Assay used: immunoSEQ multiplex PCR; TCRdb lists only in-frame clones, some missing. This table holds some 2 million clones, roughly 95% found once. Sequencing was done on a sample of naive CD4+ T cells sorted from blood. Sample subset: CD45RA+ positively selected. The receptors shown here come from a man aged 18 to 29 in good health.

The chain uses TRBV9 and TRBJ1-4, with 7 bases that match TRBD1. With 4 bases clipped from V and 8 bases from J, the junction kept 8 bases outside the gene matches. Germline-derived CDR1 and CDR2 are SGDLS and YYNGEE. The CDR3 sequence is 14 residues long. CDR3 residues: CASSSGGILEKLFF. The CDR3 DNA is TGTGCCAGCAGCTCAGGGGGGATTTTGGAAAAACTGTTTTTT. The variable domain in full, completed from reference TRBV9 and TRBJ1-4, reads DSGVTQTPKHLITATGQRVTLRCSPRSGDLSVYWYQQSLDQGLQFLIQYYNGEERAKGNILERFSAQQFPDLHSELNLSSLELGDSALYFCASSSGGILEKLFFGSGTQLSVL.

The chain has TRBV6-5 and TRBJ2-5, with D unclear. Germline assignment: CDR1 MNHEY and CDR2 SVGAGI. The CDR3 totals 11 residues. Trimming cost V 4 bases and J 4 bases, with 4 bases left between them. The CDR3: CASSFSETQYF. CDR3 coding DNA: TGTGCCAGCAGTTTCTCAGAGACCCAGTACTTC.

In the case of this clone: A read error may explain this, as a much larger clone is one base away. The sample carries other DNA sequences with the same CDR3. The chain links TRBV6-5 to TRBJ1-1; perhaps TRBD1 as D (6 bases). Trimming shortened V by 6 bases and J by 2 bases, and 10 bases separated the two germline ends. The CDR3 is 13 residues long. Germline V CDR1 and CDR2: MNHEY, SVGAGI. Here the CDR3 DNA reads TGTGCCAGCAGCCGACAGGTAAACACTGAAGCTTTCTTT. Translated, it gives CASSRQVNTEAFF.

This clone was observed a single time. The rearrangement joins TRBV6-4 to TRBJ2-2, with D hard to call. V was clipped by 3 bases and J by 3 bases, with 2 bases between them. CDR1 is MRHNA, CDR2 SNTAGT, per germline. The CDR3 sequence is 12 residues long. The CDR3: CASSEHTGELFF. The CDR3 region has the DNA TGTGCCAGCAGTGAACACACCGGGGAGCTGTTTTTT.

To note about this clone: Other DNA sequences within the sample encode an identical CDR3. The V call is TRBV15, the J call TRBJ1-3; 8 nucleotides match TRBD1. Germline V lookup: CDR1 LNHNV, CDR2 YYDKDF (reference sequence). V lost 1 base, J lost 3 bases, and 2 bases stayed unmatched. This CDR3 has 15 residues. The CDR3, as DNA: TGTGCCACCAGCAGAGGACAGGGGAGTGGAAACACCATATATTTT. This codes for CATSRGQGSGNTIYF.

The CDR3 here is CASSFRGQGADTQYF. CDR3 bases: TGTGCCAGCAGTTTCCGCGGGCAGGGGGCAGATACGCAGTATTTT. The chain joins TRBV28 to TRBJ2-3, with TRBD1 matching over 7 bases. CDR1 is MDHEN, CDR2 SYDVKM, per germline. This CDR3 has 15 amino acids. J lost 4 bases, V lost 3 bases, and 7 bases had no gene match.

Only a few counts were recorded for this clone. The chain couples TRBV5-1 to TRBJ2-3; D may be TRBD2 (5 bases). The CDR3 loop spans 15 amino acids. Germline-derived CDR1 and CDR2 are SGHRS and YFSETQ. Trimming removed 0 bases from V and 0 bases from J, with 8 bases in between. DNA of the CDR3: TGCGCCAGCAGCTTGGCCGGGATCAGCACAGATACGCAGTATTTT. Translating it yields CASSLAGISTDTQYF.

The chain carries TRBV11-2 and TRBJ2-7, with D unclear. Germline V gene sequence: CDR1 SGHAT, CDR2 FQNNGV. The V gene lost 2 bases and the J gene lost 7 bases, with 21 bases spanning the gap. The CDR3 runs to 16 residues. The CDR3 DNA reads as TGTGCCAGCAGCTTAAACCCATTCGCTAGAAACGGGGAGCAGTACTTC. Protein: CASSLNPFARNGEQYF. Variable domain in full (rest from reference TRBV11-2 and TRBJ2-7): EAGVAQSPRYKIIEKRQSVAFWCNPISGHATLYWYQQILGQGPKLLIQFQNNGVVDDSQLPKDRFSAERLKGVDSTLKIQPAKLEDSAVYLCASSLNPFARNGEQYFGPGTRLTVT.

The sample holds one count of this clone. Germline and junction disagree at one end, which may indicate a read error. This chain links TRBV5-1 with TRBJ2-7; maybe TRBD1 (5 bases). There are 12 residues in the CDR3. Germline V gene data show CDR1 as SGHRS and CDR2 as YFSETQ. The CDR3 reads CASSLAKGSHPF. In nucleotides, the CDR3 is TGCGCCAGCAGCTTGGCAAAGGGGTCGCATCCCTTT.

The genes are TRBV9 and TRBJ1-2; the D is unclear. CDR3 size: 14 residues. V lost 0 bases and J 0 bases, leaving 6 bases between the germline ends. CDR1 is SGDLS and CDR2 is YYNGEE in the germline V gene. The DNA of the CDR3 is TGTGCCAGCAGCGTAGTATCAACTAACTATGGCTACACCTTC. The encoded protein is CASSVVSTNYGYTF. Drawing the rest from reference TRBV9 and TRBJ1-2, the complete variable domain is DSGVTQTPKHLITATGQRVTLRCSPRSGDLSVYWYQQSLDQGLQFLIQYYNGEERAKGNILERFSAQQFPDLHSELNLSSLELGDSALYFCASSVVSTNYGYTFGSGTRLTVV.